A single sample gave rise to the 17 T cell receptor beta chains below, sequenced in a study of shared clonotypes between healthy human individuals. Assay: immunoSEQ multiplex PCR; the TCRdb copy retains only in-frame clones and omits some. The repertoire holds about 2.3 million clones, 80% to 95% seen once, with 0.37% in the top ten. Material for sequencing was naive CD4+ T cells from PBMCs. As for subset: CD45RA+ positively selected. The receptors were sampled from a man in his late teens or twenties in good health. Some clones in this sample may be carry-over from other donors' samples.

The chain uses TRBV30 and TRBJ2-5, with 7 bases lining up with TRBD2. CDR1 and CDR2 from the germline V gene are GTSNPN and SVGIG (reference sequence). This CDR3 is 15 amino acids long. The V segment lost 0 bases and the J segment 5 bases; nucleotides outside the gene matches: 9. The CDR3, as DNA: TGTGCCTGGAGTGTAGGGGCCGGGGGGTCCGAGACCCAGTACTTC. This translates into CAWSVGAGGSETQYF.

The chain is built from TRBV4-1 and TRBJ1-6, with no clear D. CDR1 MGHRA and CDR2 YSYEKL come from the germline V gene. Trimming stripped 1 base from V and 8 bases from J, with 12 bases between. The CDR3 has 15 residues. The CDR3 DNA follows: TGCGCCAGCAGCCAAGTCGGGAGAGGATATTCACCCCTCCACTTT. Encoded protein: CASSQVGRGYSPLHF.

The V call is TRBV20-1, the J call TRBJ2-1; D gene uncertain. The germline CDR1 and CDR2 sequences are DFQATT and SNEGSKA (reference sequence). CDR3 size: 11 residues. The ends were cut back, 5 bases at V and 9 bases at J, with 11 bases in the middle. Here the CDR3 reads CSALPMGEQFF. The CDR3 DNA is TGCAGTGCTCTCCCTATGGGTGAGCAGTTCTTC.

The J gene is TRBJ1-2, the V gene TRBV28, with D uncertain. CDR1 is MDHEN and CDR2 is SYDVKM in the germline V gene. The V and J ends lost 10 bases and 4 bases respectively, with 19 bases between them. This CDR3 is built from 14 residues. CDR3 DNA: TGTGCCATCACCAGGAATAAGGGCGGCTATGGCTACACCTTC. Translation: CAITRNKGGYGYTF.

V is TRBV5-1 and J is TRBJ2-3; weak D call: TRBD2 (5 bases). The length of the CDR3 is 14 residues. Germline CDR1 is SGHRS and CDR2 is YFSETQ. The V end lost 0 bases, the J end lost 6 bases, and 11 bases lay between the germline ends. The CDR3: CASSLAERRDTQYF. CDR3 DNA sequence: TGCGCCAGCAGCTTGGCCGAGCGGCGGGATACGCAGTATTTT. Full variable domain (outside the CDR3, taken from reference TRBV5-1 and TRBJ2-3): KAGVTQTPRYLIKTRGQQVTLSCSPISGHRSVSWYQQTPGQGLQFLFEYFSETQRNKGNFPGRFSGRQFSNSRSEMNVSTLELGDSALYLCASSLAERRDTQYFGPGTRLTVL.

V gene TRBV7-9 combines with J gene TRBJ2-1; a possible D gene is TRBD1 (6 bases). The CDR3 has 15 residues. V was cut by 5 bases and J by 5 bases, with 16 bases left in between. Germline V gene lookup returns CDR1 SEHNR and CDR2 FQNEAQ (reference sequence). CDR3 loop: CASSRTGTDDNEQFF. Here the CDR3 DNA reads TGTGCCAGCAGCCGCACAGGGACCGACGACAATGAGCAGTTCTTC.

This chain links TRBV7-9 with TRBJ1-1; tentative D call: TRBD1 (5 bases). CDR3 length: 13 residues. Germline loops: CDR1 SEHNR, CDR2 FQNEAQ (reference sequence). V gave up 3 bases and J gave up 4 bases, with 9 bases separating them. Written as DNA, the CDR3 is TGTGCCAGCAGCTTCCGGGACGTCACTGAAGCTTTCTTT. Translation gives CASSFRDVTEAFF.

A word on this clone: Additional DNA sequences in this sample encode the identical CDR3. The chain carries TRBV5-1 and TRBJ2-1; 7 bases map to TRBD2. Unmatched junction bases numbered 4, after V lost 0 bases and J lost 4 bases. This CDR3 has 15 residues. CDR1 and CDR2 (germline): SGHRS, YFSETQ. CDR3 amino acids: CASSLAASGYNEQFF. The CDR3 DNA reads TGCGCCAGCAGCTTGGCAGCTAGCGGATACAATGAGCAGTTCTTC.

The chain carries TRBV9 and TRBJ2-5; 8 bases are shared with TRBD2. The J call is in doubt because the DNA end fits TRBJ2-7 better. CDR3 length: 15 amino acids. Germline CDR1 and CDR2: SGDLS and YYNGEE. The CDR3 protein is CASSREGSISYEQYF. CDR3 DNA: TGTGCCAGCTCCCGGGAGGGATCAATCTCCTACGAGCAGTACTTC.

The rearrangement uses TRBV25-1 and TRBJ2-1; 10 bases line up with TRBD2. Germline assignment: CDR1 MGHDK and CDR2 SYGVNS. V lost 0 bases to trimming and J lost 2 bases; unmatched junction nucleotides: 7. The CDR3 covers 18 residues. The CDR3 region has the DNA TGTGCCAGCAGTGAATATCTAGCACTAGCGGGAACCTACAATGAGCAGTTCTTC. Encoded protein: CASSEYLALAGTYNEQFF.

This clone was observed once. The chain uses TRBV9 and TRBJ2-5, with D perhaps matching TRBD1 or TRBD2 (5 bases each). The ends were cut back, 4 bases at V and 0 bases at J, with 13 bases in the middle. The CDR3 has 15 amino acids. CDR1 and CDR2 from the germline V gene are SGDLS and YYNGEE. The CDR3 here is CASSTSPGHQETQYF. The DNA for the CDR3 is TGTGCCAGCAGCACCTCTCCGGGACACCAAGAGACCCAGTACTTC.

The rearrangement joins TRBV19 to TRBJ2-7; D remains ambiguous. This CDR3 is 11 amino acids long. With 6 bases removed from V and 3 bases from J, the gap between germline ends came to 6 bases. In germline, CDR1 is LNHDA, CDR2 SQIVND (reference sequence). CDR3 DNA: TGTGCCAGTAGGGGGAACTACGAGCAGTACTTC. Translated: CASRGNYEQYF.

This chain uses TRBV19 with TRBJ2-4; D is perhaps TRBD1 (6 bases). Germline values: CDR1 LNHDA, CDR2 SQIVND (reference sequence). CDR3 length: 14 amino acids. Trimming stripped 3 bases from V and 7 bases from J, with 13 bases between. This CDR3 is CASSMARGVNIQYF. The CDR3 DNA is TGTGCCAGTAGTATGGCCAGGGGAGTTAACATTCAGTACTTC.

The genes are TRBV11-3 and TRBJ1-1; D remains unclear. Per the germline V gene, CDR1 is SGHNT and CDR2 is YENEEA. V was cut by 1 base and J by 1 base, with 10 bases left in between. This CDR3 spans 15 amino acids. The chain's CDR3 is CASSLGPVGNTEAFF. DNA of the CDR3: TGTGCCAGCAGCTTAGGTCCGGTGGGGAACACTGAAGCTTTCTTT.

The chain recombines TRBV7-9 with TRBJ1-1; maybe TRBD1 (5 bases). The CDR3 consists of 14 residues. V was shortened by 3 bases and J by 4 bases, with 12 bases between the two germline ends. CDR1 and CDR2 from the germline V gene are SEHNR and FQNEAQ (reference sequence). The CDR3 protein is CASSFADSSTEAFF. CDR3 sequence (DNA): TGTGCCAGCAGCTTTGCAGACAGTAGCACTGAAGCTTTCTTT. The entire variable domain, with the rest obtained from reference TRBV7-9 and TRBJ1-1, is as follows: DTGVSQNPRHKITKRGQNVTFRCDPISEHNRLYWYRQTLGQGPEFLTYFQNEAQLEKSRLLSDRFSAERPKGSFSTLEIQRTEQGDSAMYLCASSFADSSTEAFFGQGTRLTVV.

The chain is built from TRBV30 and TRBJ2-7; 11 bases fit TRBD1. The CDR3 contains 15 residues. J lost 4 bases, V lost 0 bases, and 5 bases had no gene match. Germline lookup yields CDR1 GTSNPN and CDR2 SVGIG (reference sequence). DNA for the CDR3: TGTGCCTGGAGTGTGGGCGGGACAGGGGGGTACGAGCAGTACTTC. This sequence encodes CAWSVGGTGGYEQYF.

CDR3 in DNA: TGTGCCAGCAGTCTATACGGGAGAAGGAACGAGCAGTACTTC. Encoded protein: CASSLYGRRNEQYF. This chain links TRBV27 with TRBJ2-7; a weak D match, TRBD2 (6 bases). The V end was cut by 5 bases, the J end by 5 bases, with 16 bases between. The CDR3 runs 14 residues. Germline CDR1 and CDR2: MNHEY and SMNVEV (reference sequence).